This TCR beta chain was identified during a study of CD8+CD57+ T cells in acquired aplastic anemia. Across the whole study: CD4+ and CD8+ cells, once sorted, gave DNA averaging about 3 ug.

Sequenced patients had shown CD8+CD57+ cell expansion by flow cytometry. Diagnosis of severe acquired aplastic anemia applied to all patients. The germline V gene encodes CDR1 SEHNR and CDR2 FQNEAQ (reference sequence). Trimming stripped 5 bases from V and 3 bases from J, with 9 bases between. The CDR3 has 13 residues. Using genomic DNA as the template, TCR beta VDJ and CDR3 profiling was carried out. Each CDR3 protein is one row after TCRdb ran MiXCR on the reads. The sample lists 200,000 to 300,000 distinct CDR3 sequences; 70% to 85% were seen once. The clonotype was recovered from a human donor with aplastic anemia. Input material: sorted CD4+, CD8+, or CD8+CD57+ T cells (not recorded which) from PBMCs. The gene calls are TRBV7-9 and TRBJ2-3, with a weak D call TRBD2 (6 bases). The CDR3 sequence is CASSAAGTDTQYF. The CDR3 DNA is TGTGCCAGCAGCGCCGCGGGGACAGATACGCAGTATTTT.